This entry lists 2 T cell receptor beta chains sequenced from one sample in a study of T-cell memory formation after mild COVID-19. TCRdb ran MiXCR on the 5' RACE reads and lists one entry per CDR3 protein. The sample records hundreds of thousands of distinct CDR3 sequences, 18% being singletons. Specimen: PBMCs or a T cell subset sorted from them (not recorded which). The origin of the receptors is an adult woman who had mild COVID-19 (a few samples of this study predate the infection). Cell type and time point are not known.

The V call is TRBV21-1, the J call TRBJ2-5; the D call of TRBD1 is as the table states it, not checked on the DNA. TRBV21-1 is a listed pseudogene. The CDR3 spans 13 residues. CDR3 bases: TGTGCCAGCAGCTGGGACAGGAAAGAGACCCAGTACTTC. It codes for CASSWDRKETQYF.

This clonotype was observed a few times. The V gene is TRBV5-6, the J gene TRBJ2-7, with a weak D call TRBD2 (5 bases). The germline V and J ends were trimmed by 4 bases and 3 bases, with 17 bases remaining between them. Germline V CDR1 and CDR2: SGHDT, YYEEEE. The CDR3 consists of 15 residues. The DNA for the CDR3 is TGTGCCAGCAGCGATCCGAGCGGCCGCAACTACGAGCAGTACTTC. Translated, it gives CASSDPSGRNYEQYF.